One and the same sample provided the 20 T cell receptor beta chains below, sequenced in a study of blood T cell repertoires in COVID-19. Assay used: immunoSEQ multiplex PCR; TCRdb lists only in-frame clones, some missing. The sample shows around 150,000 clones, about 80% of them seen only once. The sample consisted of peripheral blood. The receptors were sampled from a middle-aged woman with COVID-19, enrolled during active disease.

This clone is classed as medium-sized. The chain links TRBV10-2 to TRBJ1-5; D is unclear. This CDR3 contains 14 residues. V gave up 3 bases and J gave up 4 bases, with 10 bases separating them. The germline gives CDR1 WSHSY, CDR2 SAAADI. The CDR3 reads CASSDEAINQPQHF. As DNA, the CDR3 is TGCGCCAGCAGTGACGAGGCCATTAATCAGCCCCAGCATTTT.

The rearrangement uses TRBV5-5 and TRBJ1-1; D is uncertain. CDR3 length equals 14 residues. Trimming shortened V by 4 bases and J by 4 bases, and 14 bases separated the two germline ends. CDR1 SGHKS and CDR2 YYEKEE come from the germline V gene (reference sequence). The CDR3 DNA follows: TGTGCCAGCAGCCCCCGGCAATCGGGCACTGAAGCTTTCTTT. Protein sequence: CASSPRQSGTEAFF. Drawing the rest from reference TRBV5-5 and TRBJ1-1, the complete variable domain is DAGVTQSPTHLIKTRGQQVTLRCSPISGHKSVSWYQQVLGQGPQFIFQYYEKEERGRGNFPDRFSARQFPNYSSELNVNALLLGDSALYLCASSPRQSGTEAFFGQGTRLTVV.

The chain joins TRBV19 to TRBJ2-1; 10 bases line up with TRBD2. In germline, CDR1 is LNHDA, CDR2 SQIVND (reference sequence). Germline trimming cut 8 bases from V and 3 bases from J; bases unmatched to any gene: 7. The length of the CDR3 is 15 residues. The CDR3 loop is CASSRTSGHYNEQFF. CDR3 DNA sequence: TGTGCCAGTTCCAGGACTAGCGGTCACTACAATGAGCAGTTCTTC.

This sequence joins TRBV30 and TRBJ1-5; 7 bases map to TRBD1. CDR3 size: 16 residues. Trimming cost V 2 bases and J 0 bases; bases outside gene matches: 7. Germline V CDR1 and CDR2: GTSNPN, SVGIG (reference sequence). CDR3 sequence (DNA): TGTGCCTGGAGTAAACTGGGACAGACTAGCAATCAGCCCCAGCATTTT. Protein: CAWSKLGQTSNQPQHF. Complete variable domain (other parts from reference TRBV30 and TRBJ1-5): SQTIHQWPATLVQPVGSPLSLECTVEGTSNPNLYWYRQAAGRGLQLLFYSVGIGQISSEVPQNLSASRPQDRQFILSSKKLLLSDSGFYLCAWSKLGQTSNQPQHFGDGTRLSIL.

This clone has just a few counts. The V gene is TRBV18, the J gene TRBJ2-2, with a tentative D call TRBD1 (6 bases). Trimming removed 6 bases from V and 7 bases from J, with 21 bases in between. The germline V gene has CDR1 KGHSH and CDR2 LQKENI. The CDR3 runs 16 residues. CDR3 region: CASSPGTRTSGGELFF. The DNA of the CDR3 is TGTGCCAGCTCCCCCGGGACAAGGACTTCCGGCGGGGAGCTGTTTTTT.

The V and J genes are TRBV7-9 and TRBJ2-7; the match to TRBD1 covers 8 bases. From germline, CDR1 is SEHNR and CDR2 FQNEAQ (reference sequence). The J segment lost 6 bases and the V segment lost 4 bases, leaving 2 bases of the junction unmatched. CDR3 length: 12 residues. The CDR3 reads CASSYDRGEQYV. The CDR3 bases are TGTGCCAGCAGCTATGACAGGGGCGAGCAGTACGTC.

The rearrangement joins TRBV10-3 to TRBJ2-7; D possibly corresponds to TRBD1 (6 bases). Trimming removed 3 bases at V and 5 bases at J, with 8 bases between. This CDR3 contains 12 residues. Germline V CDR1 and CDR2: ENHRY, SYGVKD. The CDR3 DNA follows: TGTGCCATCAGTGACGAGGGGGACGAGCAGTACTTC. This sequence encodes CAISDEGDEQYF.

The V and J genes are TRBV19 and TRBJ2-7; TRBD2 matches at 7 bases. The CDR3 totals 15 residues. CDR1 is LNHDA and CDR2 is SQIVND in the germline V gene (reference sequence). With 4 bases clipped from V and 3 bases from J, the junction kept 9 bases outside the gene matches. CDR3 amino acids: CASSKAGDGLYEQYF. In nucleotides, the CDR3 is TGTGCCAGTAGTAAGGCGGGAGACGGCCTCTACGAGCAGTACTTC.

The chain couples TRBV19 to TRBJ1-1, with D perhaps TRBD1 (5 bases). The germline V and J ends were trimmed by 9 bases and 3 bases, with 17 bases remaining between them. The length of the CDR3 is 14 residues. Germline CDR1 reads LNHDA; CDR2 reads SQIVND (reference sequence). This CDR3 is CASRVGSVYTEAFF. CDR3 bases: TGTGCCAGCAGGGTAGGATCGGTATACACTGAAGCTTTCTTT. Drawing the rest from reference TRBV19 and TRBJ1-1, the complete variable domain is DGGITQSPKYLFRKEGQNVTLSCEQNLNHDAMYWYRQDPGQGLRLIYYSQIVNDFQKGDIAEGYSVSREKKESFPLTVTSAQKNPTAFYLCASRVGSVYTEAFFGQGTRLTVV.

The rearrangement uses TRBV6-5 and TRBJ1-1; TRBD1 aligns across 7 bases. Germline-derived CDR1 and CDR2 are MNHEY and SVGAGI. The CDR3 totals 15 residues. The ends lost 2 bases at V and 0 bases at J; junction bases unmatched: 3. This CDR3 reads CASSYVQGLNTEAFF. CDR3 in DNA: TGTGCCAGCAGTTACGTACAGGGGTTGAACACTGAAGCTTTCTTT.

The CDR3 DNA reads TGTGCCTGGAGTGTATTTCGGACAGAGGATGCTGAAGCTTTCTTT. Translating it yields CAWSVFRTEDAEAFF. This chain joins TRBV30 and TRBJ1-1; the D gene is possibly TRBD1 (6 bases). Germline values: CDR1 GTSNPN, CDR2 SVGIG (reference sequence). Deletions cut 0 bases from V and 6 bases from J, with 17 bases between. CDR3 length: 15 amino acids.

V and J are TRBV14 and TRBJ1-5, with a possible D match to TRBD1 (6 bases). The V gene lost 3 bases and the J gene lost 1 base, with 16 bases spanning the gap. The CDR3 sequence is 17 residues long. Germline V gene sequence: CDR1 SGHDN, CDR2 FVKESK. CDR3 bases: TGTGCCAGCAGCCATTTGGGGGCTGGTGGAAGCAATCAGCCCCAGCATTTT. As protein: CASSHLGAGGSNQPQHF.

The V and J genes are TRBV12-3 or TRBV12-4 and TRBJ2-4; no definite D call. CDR3 length equals 11 residues. V lost 5 bases, J lost 8 bases, and 7 bases lay in between. The CDR3 sequence is CASSPRDIQYF. The CDR3 bases are TGTGCCAGCAGTCCCCGGGACATTCAGTACTTC.

The rearrangement links TRBV7-9 to TRBJ2-5; TRBD1 might be the D (6 bases). The germline V gene has CDR1 SEHNR and CDR2 FQNEAQ (reference sequence). This CDR3 spans 12 amino acids. V gave up 5 bases and J gave up 7 bases, with 11 bases separating them. CDR3 in amino acids: CASSPQGGTQYF. The DNA of the CDR3 is TGTGCCAGCAGCCCACAGGGTGGGACCCAGTACTTC.

V is TRBV19 and J is TRBJ1-5, with D perhaps matching TRBD1 (5 bases). The CDR3 totals 14 residues. Germline V gene sequence: CDR1 LNHDA, CDR2 SQIVND (reference sequence). Trimming took 6 bases from V and 0 from J, leaving 9 bases between them. The CDR3 sequence: CASSRQFSNQPQHF. CDR3 DNA: TGTGCCAGTAGCCGACAGTTTAGCAATCAGCCCCAGCATTTT.

There are a few counts of this clone. The chain joins TRBV29-1 to TRBJ2-2, with 10 bases fitting TRBD2. Trimming cost V 5 bases and J 6 bases; bases outside gene matches: 9. The CDR3 sequence is 15 residues long. Germline V lookup: CDR1 SQVTM, CDR2 ANQGSEA. The CDR3 spells CSVSSGSSNAGELFF. CDR3 nucleotides: TGCAGCGTTTCTAGCGGGAGTAGTAATGCCGGGGAGCTGTTTTTT.

This chain joins TRBV9 and TRBJ1-4; no firm D call. Germline CDR1 SGDLS, CDR2 YYNGEE. The V and J ends lost 4 bases and 5 bases respectively, with 18 bases between them. The length of the CDR3 is 16 residues. In DNA, the CDR3 is TGTGCCAGCAGCCCTTTCGCGGGCCCGGGAAATGAAAAACTGTTTTTT. Translating it yields CASSPFAGPGNEKLFF.

This clone was counted a single time. The rearrangement uses TRBV27 and TRBJ2-3; 11 bases line up with TRBD2. The CDR3 length is 16 residues. Trimming cost V 5 bases and J 4 bases; bases outside gene matches: 8. Germline V gives CDR1 MNHEY, CDR2 SMNVEV (reference sequence). CDR3 DNA sequence: TGTGCCAGCAGTCGAAAGACTAGCGGGATCCCAGATACGCAGTATTTT. The encoded protein is CASSRKTSGIPDTQYF.

This sequence joins TRBV6-5 and TRBJ1-5; D is perhaps TRBD1 (5 bases). Germline CDR1 MNHEY, CDR2 SVGAGI. The CDR3 runs to 15 residues. Trimming pared 5 bases from V and 0 bases from J, leaving 11 bases between. The CDR3 reads CASSLQGGSNQPQHF. The DNA of the CDR3 is TGTGCCAGCAGTCTCCAGGGAGGTAGCAATCAGCCCCAGCATTTT.

This chain uses TRBV2 with TRBJ1-3; maybe TRBD1 (5 bases). The CDR3 totals 17 residues. Per germline, CDR1 SNHLY and CDR2 FYNNEI. V gave up 1 base and J gave up 0 bases, with 13 bases separating them. The CDR3 reads CASSEVGGTLSGNTIYF. CDR3 coding DNA: TGTGCCAGCAGTGAAGTTGGGGGGACCCTCTCTGGAAACACCATATATTTT. The full variable domain, completed using reference TRBV2 and TRBJ1-3, is EPEVTQTPSHQVTQMGQEVILRCVPISNHLYFYWYRQILGQKVEFLVSFYNNEISEKSEIFDDQFSVERPDGSNFTLKIRSTKLEDSAMYFCASSEVGGTLSGNTIYFGEGSWLTVV.